The sequence of this T cell receptor beta chain was determined in a study of T cells in Graves' hyperthyroidism and ophthalmopathy. Study in general: The authors collected peripheral blood at initial diagnosis, before any treatment.

V was clipped by 9 bases and J by 5 bases, with 11 bases between them. The CDR3 length is 12 residues. The germline V gene has CDR1 SGHTA and CDR2 FQGNSA. Amplification yielded TCR beta CDR3 regions, with RNA transcripts as the source. The HTBI primer set was used in a first-round RT-PCR of the TCR CDR3. TCRdb processed the multiplex PCR reads anew with MiXCR; each CDR3 protein has one entry. The sample consists of 250,000 to 350,000 distinct CDR3 sequences, 20% to 25% of them appearing once. This clonotype appeared a few times. Duration under 3 months, a NOSPECS grade of at least 4, and a Clinical Activity Score of at least 3 characterized the ophthalmopathy patients. Clinical symptoms, serum thyroxine and TRAb, thyroid ultrasound and orbital computed tomography together formed the diagnostic basis. The PBMCs had their origin in around 9.1 ml of fresh peripheral blood.

This receptor was obtained from a young man with Graves' ophthalmopathy. Sequenced sample: blood. The chain recombines TRBV7-2 with TRBJ1-5, with D possibly TRBD1 on 5 matching bases. The DNA for the CDR3 is TGTGCCAGTGCCCCAGGGTATCAGCCCCAGCATTTT. Translating gives CASAPGYQPQHF.